One sample yielded the 14 T cell receptor beta chains listed below, sequenced in a study of T cell responses to AZD1222 COVID-19 vaccine. Measured with immunoSEQ multiplex PCR; TCRdb has only the in-frame clones, and not every one. Here the sample spans 95,000 to 150,000 clones, about 92% being singletons. Sequencing used peripheral blood, obtained on day 0 of AZD1222 vaccination. The origin of the receptors is an adult in good health.

This chain uses TRBV6-2 or TRBV6-3 with TRBJ2-7; 10 nucleotides agree with TRBD2. Losses at the gene ends were 5 bases for V and 5 bases for J; bases not matched to a gene: 15. CDR1 is MNHEY and CDR2 is SVGEGT in the germline V gene. The CDR3 sequence is 17 residues long. The CDR3 region is CASSRPSGSTGTDEQYF. DNA of the CDR3: TGTGCCAGCAGTCGGCCTAGCGGGAGTACCGGGACGGACGAGCAGTACTTC.

There are a few counts of this clone. V usage is TRBV9 and J usage is TRBJ1-1, with D maybe TRBD1 (5 bases). The length of the CDR3 is 16 residues. CDR1 and CDR2 from the germline V gene are SGDLS and YYNGEE. V lost 3 bases, J lost 0 bases, and 15 bases lay in between. The CDR3 DNA reads TGTGCCAGCAGCGGCCGGGACGGAAAAATGAACACTGAAGCTTTCTTT. It is translated as CASSGRDGKMNTEAFF.

Only one count was recorded for this clone. This rearrangement joins TRBV6-5 to TRBJ2-7; D is perhaps TRBD1 (6 bases). The germline gives CDR1 MNHEY, CDR2 SVGAGI. The ends were cut back, 5 bases at V and 3 bases at J, with 11 bases in the middle. This CDR3 has 13 residues. CDR3 loop: CASSMTGFYEQYF. The CDR3 nucleotides are TGTGCCAGCAGTATGACAGGATTCTACGAGCAGTACTTC.

The chain links TRBV7-2 to TRBJ2-5, with TRBD2 as a possible D gene (5 bases). V gave up 4 bases and J gave up 3 bases, with 9 bases separating them. The germline CDR1 and CDR2 sequences are SGHTA and FQGNSA. The CDR3 loop spans 13 amino acids. This CDR3 reads CASSWAGEETQYF. In DNA form, the CDR3 reads TGTGCCAGCAGCTGGGCGGGTGAAGAGACCCAGTACTTC.

The chain uses TRBV25-1 and TRBJ2-1; D gene ambiguous. The CDR3 consists of 13 residues. Looked up from germline, CDR1 is MGHDK and CDR2 is SYGVNS. Trimming stripped 1 base from V and 8 bases from J, with 9 bases between. CDR3 region: CASSEWVGYEQFF. For the CDR3, the DNA is TGTGCCAGCAGTGAATGGGTCGGGTATGAGCAGTTCTTC.

CDR3 sequence: CASTRQERGYLIADTQYF. CDR3 in DNA: TGTGCCAGCACACGTCAGGAGCGGGGTTACCTAATCGCAGATACGCAGTATTTT. The chain carries TRBV2 and TRBJ2-3; the match to TRBD2 covers 7 bases. After removal of 7 bases from V and 4 bases from J, the junction contained 20 bases not matched to a gene. Germline V gene lookup returns CDR1 SNHLY and CDR2 FYNNEI. The CDR3 spans 18 residues.

The V gene is TRBV19, the J gene TRBJ2-7, with 10 bases matching TRBD1. The CDR3 has 15 amino acids. After removal of 4 bases from V and 7 bases from J, the junction contained 10 bases not matched to a gene. CDR1 and CDR2 (germline): LNHDA, SQIVND (reference sequence). CDR3: CASSNRQGAHFEQYF. The CDR3, as DNA: TGTGCCAGTAGTAACCGACAGGGGGCCCATTTTGAGCAGTACTTC.

The chain is built from TRBV18 and TRBJ2-1, with 7 bases lining up with TRBD2. The CDR3 sequence is 15 residues long. With 4 bases clipped from V and 6 bases from J, the junction kept 9 bases outside the gene matches. Germline V CDR1 and CDR2: KGHSH, LQKENI. The CDR3 sequence: CASSRGRAPLNEQFF. The DNA for the CDR3 is TGTGCCAGCTCACGAGGGAGGGCCCCTCTCAATGAGCAGTTCTTC.

This clone was detected once. The chain is built from TRBV6-2 or TRBV6-3 and TRBJ1-1; D perhaps matches TRBD1 (5 bases). The ends were cut back, 6 bases at V and 1 base at J, with 12 bases in the middle. Germline V lookup: CDR1 MNHEY, CDR2 SVGEGT. The length of the CDR3 is 14 residues. This CDR3 reads CASSQTQGNTEAFF. The CDR3 coding sequence is TGTGCCAGCAGCCAAACTCAGGGGAACACTGAAGCTTTCTTT.

V and J are TRBV5-6 and TRBJ2-3, with D perhaps TRBD2 (6 bases). CDR1 and CDR2 (germline): SGHDT, YYEEEE. The CDR3 is 15 amino acids. V lost 4 bases to trimming and J lost 3 bases, with 15 bases between them. This chain's CDR3 is CASSNRDSWTDTQYF. Here the CDR3 DNA reads TGTGCCAGCAGCAACCGGGACTCATGGACAGATACGCAGTATTTT.

In its sample, this clone was seen once. The chain uses TRBV18 and TRBJ2-3, with unresolved D. Trimming took off 2 bases at V and 0 bases at J, with 9 bases between the two ends. Germline V lookup: CDR1 KGHSH, CDR2 LQKENI. The CDR3 length is 15 residues. The CDR3 loop is CASSPVTPSTDTQYF. DNA of the CDR3: TGTGCCAGCTCACCAGTCACCCCAAGCACAGATACGCAGTATTTT.

This clone showed up just once. The J gene is TRBJ2-3, the V gene TRBV5-3; weak D call: TRBD1 (6 bases). TRBV5-3 is classed as an ORF, of uncertain function. With 2 bases removed from V and 3 bases from J, the gap between germline ends came to 22 bases. This CDR3 comprises 18 residues. CDR3 region: CARSFGTGLSERTDTQYF. CDR3 DNA: TGTGCCAGAAGCTTCGGTACAGGGCTGTCCGAAAGAACAGATACGCAGTATTTT.

The rearrangement links TRBV10-3 to TRBJ1-2, with D uncertain. Germline loops: CDR1 ENHRY, CDR2 SYGVKD. Trimming removed 6 bases from V and 0 bases from J, with 17 bases in between. This CDR3 spans 16 amino acids. This chain's CDR3 is CAISPTLSTTNYGYTF. The CDR3 DNA sequence: TGTGCCATCAGCCCAACCCTGTCAACCACTAACTATGGCTACACCTTC.

The V call is TRBV2, the J call TRBJ1-1; a possible D gene is TRBD1 (5 bases). The CDR3 has 15 amino acids. Deletions cut 4 bases from V and 4 bases from J, with 16 bases between. The germline gives CDR1 SNHLY, CDR2 FYNNEI. CDR3 bases: TGTGCCAGCAGTGCCGACGTATCGGGGGGCACTGAAGCTTTCTTT. Translating gives CASSADVSGGTEAFF.